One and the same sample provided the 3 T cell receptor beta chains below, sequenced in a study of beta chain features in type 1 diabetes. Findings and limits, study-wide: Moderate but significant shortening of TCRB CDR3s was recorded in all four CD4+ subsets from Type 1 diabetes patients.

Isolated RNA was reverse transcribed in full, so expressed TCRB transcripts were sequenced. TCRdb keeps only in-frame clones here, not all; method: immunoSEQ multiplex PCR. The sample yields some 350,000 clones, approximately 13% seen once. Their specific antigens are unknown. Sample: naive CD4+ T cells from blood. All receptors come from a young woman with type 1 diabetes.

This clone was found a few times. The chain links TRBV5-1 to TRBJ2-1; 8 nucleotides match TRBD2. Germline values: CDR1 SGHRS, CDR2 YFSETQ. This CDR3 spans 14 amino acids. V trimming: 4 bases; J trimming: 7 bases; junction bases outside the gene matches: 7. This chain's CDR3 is CASSQTSAPNEQFF. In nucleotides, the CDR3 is TGCGCCAGCAGCCAGACTAGCGCACCGAATGAGCAGTTCTTC.

CDR3 region: CASSEREGAYNEQFF. CDR3 DNA sequence: TGTGCCAGCAGCGAGAGGGAGGGGGCCTACAATGAGCAGTTCTTC. V and J are TRBV9 and TRBJ2-1; D perhaps matches TRBD2 (7 bases). Deletions cut 3 bases from V and 2 bases from J, with 12 bases between. Germline assignment: CDR1 SGDLS and CDR2 YYNGEE. The CDR3 runs 15 residues.

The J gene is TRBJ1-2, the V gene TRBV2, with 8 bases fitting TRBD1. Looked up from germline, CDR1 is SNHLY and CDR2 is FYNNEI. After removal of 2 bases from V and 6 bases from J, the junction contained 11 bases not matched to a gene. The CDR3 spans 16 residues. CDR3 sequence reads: CASSEFFGQGVDGYTF. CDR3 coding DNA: TGTGCCAGCAGTGAATTCTTCGGACAGGGCGTGGATGGCTACACCTTC.